The rows below give T cell receptor beta chains drawn from one sample of a study of blood T cell repertoires in COVID-19. This table comes from immunoSEQ multiplex PCR, and its TCRdb copy is limited to in-frame clones, with some not included. This sample has tens of thousands of clones, with 75% to 85% found just once. The sequencing input was peripheral blood. The receptor source for this set is a man between 65 and 85 years old who had recovered from COVID-19. Each CDR3 is given with its conserved first and last residue. Each record gives: CDR3 protein, V gene, J gene.

CASSLYGRDTGELFF,TRBV27,TRBJ2-2
CSVERTYNEQFF,TRBV29-1,TRBJ2-1
CASARWGGDQPQHF,TRBV19,TRBJ1-5
CASRQGGSNTEAFF,TRBV6-5,TRBJ1-1
CASSRIPRGSSYEQYF,TRBV7-6,TRBJ2-7
CASSPATGAQETQYF,TRBV7-6,TRBJ2-5
CASSLQGAVDEKLFF,TRBV5-1,TRBJ1-4
CASSRDRESQGYTF,TRBV19,TRBJ1-2
CASSLYLYRGFQETQYF,TRBV5-5,TRBJ2-5
CASSLGGVWGYTF,TRBV28,TRBJ1-2
CASSLPRRGLYEQYF,TRBV11-2,TRBJ2-7
CASSINSQLNYEQYF,TRBV19,TRBJ2-7
CASSPRQGAGYGNTIYF,TRBV7-2,TRBJ1-3
CASSQARGRNSPLHF,TRBV3-1/TRBV3-2,TRBJ1-6
CASSYPDGVETQYF,TRBV6-2/TRBV6-3,TRBJ2-5
CASRSGTGYYGYTF,TRBV27,TRBJ1-2
CASSQDLLTDTQYF,TRBV4-3,TRBJ2-3
CASSPSGETQYF,TRBV18,TRBJ2-5
CASRPSGQAGVYGYTF,TRBV28,TRBJ1-2